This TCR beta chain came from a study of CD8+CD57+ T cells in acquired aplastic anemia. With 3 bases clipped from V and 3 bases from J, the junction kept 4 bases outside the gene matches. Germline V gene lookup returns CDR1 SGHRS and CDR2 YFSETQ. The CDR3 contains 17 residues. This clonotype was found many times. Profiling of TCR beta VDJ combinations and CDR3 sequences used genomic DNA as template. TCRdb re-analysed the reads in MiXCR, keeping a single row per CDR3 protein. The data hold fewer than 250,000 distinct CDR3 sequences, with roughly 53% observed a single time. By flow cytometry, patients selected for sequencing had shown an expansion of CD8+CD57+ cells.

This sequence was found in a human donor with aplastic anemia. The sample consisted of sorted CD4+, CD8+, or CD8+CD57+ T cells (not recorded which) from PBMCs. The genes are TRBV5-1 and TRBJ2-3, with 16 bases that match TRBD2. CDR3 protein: CASSSGTSGGGTDTQYF. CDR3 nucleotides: TGCGCCAGCAGCTCCGGGACTAGCGGGGGGGGGACAGATACGCAGTATTTT.